The rows below give T cell receptor beta chains drawn from one sample of a study of blood T cell repertoires in COVID-19. Assay used: immunoSEQ multiplex PCR; TCRdb lists only in-frame clones, some missing. The sample has around 700,000 clones, approximately 90% seen once. Sequenced input: peripheral blood. Source of these receptors: a woman younger than 30 with acute or convalescent COVID-19. Both conserved end residues are part of each CDR3. The D gene is left open where the match is weak. A row's size may be missing; if present it is once, few, many or a size class.

TRBJ1-5 | . | TRBD1 | TRBV25-1 | TGTGCCAGCAGTAGTTCCAGGGGGCTTCAGCCCCAGCATTTT | CASSSSRGLQPQHF
TRBJ1-1 | . | . | TRBV6-5 | TGTGCCAGCACCCCCACGGGTGACACTGAAGCTTTCTTT | CASTPTGDTEAFF
TRBJ1-2 | . | . | TRBV29-1 | TGCAGCGTGACCCCGGGGAGGGATGGCTACACCTTC | CSVTPGRDGYTF
TRBJ1-1 | . | . | TRBV2 | TGTGCCAGCAGTGAAGCGGGGGGAGTTGAAGCTTTCTTT | CASSEAGGVEAFF
TRBJ1-5 | . | . | TRBV5-8 | TGTGCCAGCAGCTTCCGTAATCAGCCCCAGCATTTT | CASSFRNQPQHF
TRBJ2-7 | . | . | TRBV6-4 | TGTGCCAGCAGAGGCAGGGTAATTGTCGTGCAGTACTTC | CASRGRVIVVQYF
TRBJ1-5 | . | TRBD1 | TRBV5-1 | TGCGCCAGCAGCCAGGGGGGCGATAACCAGCCCCAGCATTTT | CASSQGGDNQPQHF
TRBJ1-2 | . | TRBD1 | TRBV30 | TGTGCCTGGAGTGTTCGGACAGGGCCCTATGGCTACACCTTC | CAWSVRTGPYGYTF
TRBJ2-7 | few | TRBD1 | TRBV20-1 | TGCAGTGCTAGTGTGGACAGGGGTGCGAACTACGAGCAGTACTTC | CSASVDRGANYEQYF
TRBJ1-4 | . | TRBD1 | TRBV5-4 | TGTGCCAGCAGTTCTGGACAGGCATCAACTAATGAAAAACTGTTTTTT | CASSSGQASTNEKLFF
TRBJ1-1 | once | TRBD1 | TRBV30 | TGTGCCTGGAACCCGGACAGGAGGAACACTGAAGCTTTCTTT | CAWNPDRRNTEAFF
TRBJ1-1 | few | TRBD1 | TRBV4-1 | TGCGCCAGCAGCCAGGGACAGGGGGGCACTGAAGCTTTCTTT | CASSQGQGGTEAFF
TRBJ2-7 | . | TRBD1 | TRBV6-5 | TGTGCCAGCAGTTATGGCAGGGGGACCTACGAGCAGTACTTC | CASSYGRGTYEQYF
TRBJ1-6 | . | . | TRBV11-2 | TGTGCCAGCAGCCTCACAGGGAATAATTCACCCCTCCACTTT | CASSLTGNNSPLHF
TRBJ1-5 | . | . | TRBV6-5 | TGTGCCAGCAGTTACGGGCGCAATCAGCCCCAGCATTTT | CASSYGRNQPQHF
TRBJ1-2 | . | . | TRBV2 | TGTGCCAGCAGTGAATGGGGGGAGGATGGCTACACCTTC | CASSEWGEDGYTF
TRBJ2-1 | . | TRBD1 | TRBV5-1 | TGCGCCAGCAGCCCCAAAGGGGGACAGGGGCTTAAGGCCTACAATGAGCAGTTCTTC | CASSPKGGQGLKAYNEQFF
TRBJ2-7 | . | TRBD2 | TRBV7-2 | TGTGCCAGCAGGGTAGCGGGGTCCTACGAGCAGTACTTC | CASRVAGSYEQYF
TRBJ2-7 | . | TRBD1 | TRBV11-3 | TGTGCCAGCAGCGGACAGGGAGGCGAGCAGTACTTC | CASSGQGGEQYF
TRBJ1-4 | few | . | TRBV4-3 | TGCGCCAGCAGCCAAGTGGCTGTGGATGAAAAACTGTTTTTT | CASSQVAVDEKLFF
TRBJ2-1 | . | . | TRBV7-9 | TGTGCCAGCAGCTTCCCTGATGAGCAGTTCTTC | CASSFPDEQFF
TRBJ1-1 | . | . | TRBV5-4 | TGTGCCAGCAGCGGGAGGGGGAACACTGAAGCTTTCTTT | CASSGRGNTEAFF
TRBJ2-7 | . | TRBD2 | TRBV6-2/TRBV6-3 | TGTGCCAGCAGTTTAGCGGGGGCCTACTCCTACGAGCAGTACTTC | CASSLAGAYSYEQYF
TRBJ1-5 | . | TRBD1 | TRBV27 | TGTGCCAGCAGCCCCTGGGACAGGGTCGATCAGCCCCAGCATTTT | CASSPWDRVDQPQHF
TRBJ1-2 | . | TRBD1 | TRBV27 | TGTGCCAGCAGTTCTAGGGGGCATGAGGGCGGCTACACCTTC | CASSSRGHEGGYTF
TRBJ2-7 | . | . | TRBV5-1 | TGCGCCAGCAGCGCGTCCTCCTACGAGCAGTACTTC | CASSASSYEQYF
TRBJ2-4 | . | TRBD2 | TRBV3-1/TRBV3-2 | TGTGCCAGCAGTCTCGGGGGGACCAAAAACATTCAGTACTTC | CASSLGGTKNIQYF
TRBJ2-7 | . | . | TRBV9 | TGTGCCAGCAGCGTCGGCGGGCTAGCGCGAGAGCAGTACTTC | CASSVGGLAREQYF
TRBJ1-2 | few | . | TRBV5-1 | TGCGCCAGCAGCTTGGAGTCAGGGCTTAACTATGGCTACACCTTC | CASSLESGLNYGYTF
TRBJ1-1 | . | TRBD1 | TRBV3-1/TRBV3-2 | TGTGCCAGCAGCCAAGTTTCGTTTCGGACAGGGCAGACTGAAGCTTTCTTT | CASSQVSFRTGQTEAFF
TRBJ2-2 | . | TRBD1 | TRBV29-1 | TGCAGCGGAGGGACAGGGGGCAGAGCCGGGGAGCTGTTTTTT | CSGGTGGRAGELFF
TRBJ2-5 | . | TRBD1 | TRBV4-1 | TGCGCCAGCAGCCTGACAGGGGTGGAGACCCAGTACTTC | CASSLTGVETQYF
TRBJ1-1 | . | . | TRBV14 | TGTGCCAGCAGCCAAGGTTGGCAGGGGAGTGAAGCTTTCTTT | CASSQGWQGSEAFF
TRBJ2-3 | . | . | TRBV5-1 | TGCGCCAGCAGTTTAATGCCCCCGGGACAAACCACAGATACGCAGTATTTT | CASSLMPPGQTTDTQYF
TRBJ1-3 | . | . | TRBV4-3 | TGCGCCAGCAGCCAAGATCGATGGGCAGCTTCTGGAAACACCATATATTTT | CASSQDRWAASGNTIYF
TRBJ2-2 | . | . | TRBV5-1 | TGCGCCAGCAGCCCTATGTCAACGGTGCGGGGGGAGCTGTTTTTT | CASSPMSTVRGELFF
TRBJ1-2 | . | TRBD1 | TRBV9 | TGTGCCAGCAGGGACAGGGGCTATGGCTACACCTTC | CASRDRGYGYTF
TRBJ2-7 | . | . | TRBV5-3 | TGTGCCAGAAGCTTGGTAGTGGTCGGACTGCTATCCTACGAGCAGTACTTC | CARSLVVVGLLSYEQYF
TRBJ1-2 | . | . | TRBV6-2/TRBV6-3 | TGTGCCAGCAGTTACACGGCACAGGGTGACTATGGCTACACCTTC | CASSYTAQGDYGYTF
TRBJ1-2 | . | . | TRBV7-9 | TGTGCCAGCAGCCCCCAGGGACTCTCGGACGACTATGGCTACACCTTC | CASSPQGLSDDYGYTF
TRBJ2-7 | . | TRBD2 | TRBV29-1 | TGCAGCGTTGCGACTAGCGGGGGAACCTACGAGCAGTACTTC | CSVATSGGTYEQYF
TRBJ2-7 | . | TRBD2 | TRBV4-1 | TGCGCCAGCAGCCAAGGACTAGCGGAACCCTACGAGCAGTACTTC | CASSQGLAEPYEQYF
TRBJ1-6 | . | . | TRBV19 | TGTGCCAGTAGTGGCATCTTCGGACAGTCCGGGAATTCACCCCTCCACTTT | CASSGIFGQSGNSPLHF
TRBJ1-2 | . | . | TRBV9 | TGTGCCAGCAGCGTAGCAGGGTTTGACGGCTACACCTTC | CASSVAGFDGYTF
TRBJ2-7 | . | TRBD1 | TRBV27 | TGTGCCAGCAGTTTGGCAGGGGGATACGAGCAGTACTTC | CASSLAGGYEQYF
TRBJ2-3 | . | TRBD1 | TRBV9 | TGTGCCAGCAGCCCGGGGACAGCTAGCACAGATACGCAGTATTTT | CASSPGTASTDTQYF
TRBJ2-1 | once | TRBD2 | TRBV27 | TGTGCCAGCAGACTAGCGGGGGGCCGTAGTAATGAGCAGTTCTTC | CASRLAGGRSNEQFF
TRBJ1-2 | . | TRBD1 | TRBV9 | TGTGCCAGCAGCGTAGCTGGAGGACAGGGAGGGGGCGGCTACACCTTC | CASSVAGGQGGGGYTF
TRBJ2-7 | . | TRBD2 | TRBV3-1/TRBV3-2 | TGTGCCAGCAATCACGGGACTAGCGGGGACGAGCAGTACTTC | CASNHGTSGDEQYF
TRBJ1-2 | . | . | TRBV14 | TGTGCCAGCAGCTCAGGAACGTGGGGAGGGGATGGCTACACCTTC | CASSSGTWGGDGYTF
TRBJ1-6 | . | TRBD1 | TRBV5-1 | TGCGCCAGCAGCCTGGACAGGGGGTATAATTCACCCCTCCACTTT | CASSLDRGYNSPLHF
TRBJ1-1 | . | . | TRBV12-3/TRBV12-4 | TGTGCCAGCAGAATGGGGGGGAGAGCTTTCTTT | CASRMGGRAFF